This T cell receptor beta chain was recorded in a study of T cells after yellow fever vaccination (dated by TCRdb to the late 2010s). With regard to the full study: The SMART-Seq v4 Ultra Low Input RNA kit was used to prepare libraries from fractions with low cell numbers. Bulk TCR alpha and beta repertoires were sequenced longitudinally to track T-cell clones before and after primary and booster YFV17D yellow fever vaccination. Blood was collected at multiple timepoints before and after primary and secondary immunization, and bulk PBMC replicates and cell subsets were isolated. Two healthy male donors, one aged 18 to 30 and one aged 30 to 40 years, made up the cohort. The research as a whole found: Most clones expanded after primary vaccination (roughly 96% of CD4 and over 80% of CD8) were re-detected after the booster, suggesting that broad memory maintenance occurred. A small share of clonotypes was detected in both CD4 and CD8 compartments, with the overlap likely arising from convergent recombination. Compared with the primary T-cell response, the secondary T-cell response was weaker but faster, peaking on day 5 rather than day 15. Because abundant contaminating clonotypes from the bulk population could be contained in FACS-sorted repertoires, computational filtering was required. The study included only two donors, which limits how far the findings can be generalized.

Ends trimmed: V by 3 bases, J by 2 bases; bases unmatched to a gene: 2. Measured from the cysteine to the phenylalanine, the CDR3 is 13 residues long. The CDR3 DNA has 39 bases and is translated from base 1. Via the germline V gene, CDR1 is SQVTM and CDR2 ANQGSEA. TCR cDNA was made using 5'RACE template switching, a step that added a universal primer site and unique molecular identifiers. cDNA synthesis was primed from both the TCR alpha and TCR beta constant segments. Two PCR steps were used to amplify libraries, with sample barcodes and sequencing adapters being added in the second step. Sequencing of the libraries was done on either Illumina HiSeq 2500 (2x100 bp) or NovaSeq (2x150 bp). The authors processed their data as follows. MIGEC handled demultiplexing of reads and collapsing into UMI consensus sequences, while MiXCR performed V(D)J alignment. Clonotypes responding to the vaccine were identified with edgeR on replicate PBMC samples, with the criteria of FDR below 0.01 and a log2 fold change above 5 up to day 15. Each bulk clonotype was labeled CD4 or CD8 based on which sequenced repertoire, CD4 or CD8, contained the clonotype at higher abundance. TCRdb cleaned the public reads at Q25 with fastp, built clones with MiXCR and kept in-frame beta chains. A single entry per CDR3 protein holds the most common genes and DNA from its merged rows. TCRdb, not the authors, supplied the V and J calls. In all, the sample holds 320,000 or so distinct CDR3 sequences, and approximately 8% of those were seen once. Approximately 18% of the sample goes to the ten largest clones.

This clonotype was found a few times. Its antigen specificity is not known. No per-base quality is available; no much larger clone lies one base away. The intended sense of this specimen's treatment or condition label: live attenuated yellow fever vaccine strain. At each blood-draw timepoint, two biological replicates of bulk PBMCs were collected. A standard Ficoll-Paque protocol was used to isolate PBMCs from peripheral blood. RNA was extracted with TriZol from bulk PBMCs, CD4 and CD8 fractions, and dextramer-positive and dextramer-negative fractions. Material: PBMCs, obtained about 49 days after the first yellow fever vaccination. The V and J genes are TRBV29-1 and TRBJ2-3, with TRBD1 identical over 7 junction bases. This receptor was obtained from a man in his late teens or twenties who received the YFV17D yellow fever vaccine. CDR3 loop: CSVEGQFTDTQYF. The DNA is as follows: TGCAGCGTTGAGGGACAGTTCACAGATACGCAGTATTTT.